The sequence of this TCR beta chain was determined in a study of blood T cell repertoires in COVID-19. Overall study: Acute and convalescent COVID-19 samples came from the United States, Italy and Spain. The analysed material was cDNA or gDNA that came from T cells, B-cell-depleted T cells, or PBMCs.

The germline V gene encodes CDR1 SEHNR and CDR2 FQNEAQ (reference sequence). The V and J ends lost 5 bases and 4 bases, in that order; junction bases with no gene match: 9. The CDR3 spans 15 residues. Study processing details: Using reference gene primer amplification, nucleated cell counts were estimated. TCRdb keeps only in-frame clones here, not all; method: immunoSEQ multiplex PCR. V and J calls and clone size are those listed in that table; D and trimming were worked out from the DNA. The table has approximately 110,000 clones, approximately 84% seen once. What was sequenced was peripheral blood. The J gene is TRBJ2-5, the V gene TRBV7-9, with 8 nucleotides matching TRBD1. The clonotype comes from a man aged 40-49 years with acute or convalescent COVID-19. The chain's CDR3 is CASSRGQAMGETQYF. The CDR3 region has the DNA TGTGCCAGCAGCCGGGGACAGGCAATGGGAGAGACCCAGTACTTC. The full variable domain, in which reference TRBV7-9 and TRBJ2-5 provide the parts outside the CDR3, is DTGVSQNPRHKITKRGQNVTFRCDPISEHNRLYWYRQTLGQGPEFLTYFQNEAQLEKSRLLSDRFSAERPKGSFSTLEIQRTEQGDSAMYLCASSRGQAMGETQYFGPGTRLLVL.